The 13 T cell receptor beta chains reported below all come from one sample, sequenced in a study of T cells after yellow fever vaccination (dated by TCRdb to 2018 to 2020). The treatment or condition label corresponds to: live attenuated yellow fever vaccine strain. Receptor libraries were prepared by 5' RACE. This sample was sequenced with an Illumina HiSeq 2500. TCRdb handled the public reads itself, with Q25 trimming in fastp and clone calling in MiXCR, and kept productive beta chains. CDR3 protein duplicates are merged, each entry listing the most common genes and DNA. The sample data list 150,000 to 200,000 distinct CDR3 sequences, and 6.5% to 8.5% of these were observed just once. The ten top clones hold more than 2.5% of the sample. The specimen was CD4+ T cells sorted from PBMCs, collected 5 days after the first yellow fever vaccination. The receptors come from a man younger than 30 who received the YFV17D yellow fever vaccine.

This clonotype was counted a few times. The chain carries TRBV2 and TRBJ2-7, with D possibly called TRBD1 or TRBD2 (5 bases each). The germline gives CDR1 SNHLY, CDR2 FYNNEI. CDR3 length: 13 residues. The germline V and J ends were trimmed by 3 bases and 6 bases, with 12 bases remaining between them. Here the CDR3 reads CASSDVGRAEQYF. The DNA of the CDR3 is TGTGCCAGCAGTGACGTGGGACGTGCCGAGCAGTACTTC.

This clonotype showed up just a few times. The rearrangement joins TRBV7-2 to TRBJ1-2, with a tentative D call TRBD1 (5 bases). The germline V gene has CDR1 SGHTA and CDR2 FQGNSA. This CDR3 comprises 13 residues. The V end lost 4 bases, the J end lost 7 bases, and 13 bases lay between the germline ends. The CDR3 is CASSSPPRAGYTF. In DNA form, the CDR3 reads TGTGCCAGCAGCTCCCCCCCCAGGGCTGGCTACACCTTC.

This clonotype has at least ten counts. This rearrangement joins TRBV12-3 or TRBV12-4 to TRBJ2-5; 8 nucleotides align to TRBD1. Losses at the gene ends were 5 bases for V and 2 bases for J; bases not matched to a gene: 13. The CDR3 length is 17 residues. The DNA of the CDR3 is TGTGCCAGCAGTGAGGCCCCAGGGGGCCGACGACAAGAGACCCAGTACTTC. The encoded protein is CASSEAPGGRRQETQYF.

This clonotype was picked up many times. This chain uses TRBV19 with TRBJ2-2; D tentatively fits TRBD1 or TRBD2 (5 bases each). The V end was cut by 1 base, the J end by 5 bases, with 14 bases between. Germline CDR1 and CDR2: LNHDA and SQIVND (reference sequence). The CDR3 loop spans 16 amino acids. Written as DNA, the CDR3 is TGTGCCAGTAGTATAGGCTGGGGGACGTGGACCGGGGAGCTGTTTTTT. Protein: CASSIGWGTWTGELFF.

In this sample, this clonotype turned up a few times. The chain's CDR3 is CASSLAGDRGSYGYTF. In nucleotides, the CDR3 is TGCGCCAGCAGCTTGGCGGGCGACAGGGGGTCCTATGGCTACACCTTC. This sequence joins TRBV5-1 and TRBJ1-2; 9 bases align to TRBD1. V lost 0 bases and J lost 4; bases outside the gene matches: 7. Germline CDR1 SGHRS, CDR2 YFSETQ. The CDR3 sequence is 16 residues long.

The table lists this clonotype with many counts. The rearrangement links TRBV10-3 to TRBJ2-3; 9 positions agree with TRBD2. This CDR3 has 15 amino acids. V lost 5 bases, J lost 0 bases, and 3 bases stayed unmatched. Germline-derived CDR1 and CDR2 are ENHRY and SYGVKD. The CDR3 nucleotides read TGTGCCATCAGTAGTAGCGGGGGCAGCACAGATACGCAGTATTTT. Its translation: CAISSSGGSTDTQYF.

This clonotype appeared a few times. The rearrangement uses TRBV20-1 and TRBJ1-3, with 9 bases that match TRBD1. Germline-derived CDR1 and CDR2 are DFQATT and SNEGSKA (reference sequence). V shed 3 bases, J shed 4 bases, and the junction held 1 base outside the gene matches. The CDR3 is 13 amino acids. The CDR3 spells CSARTGGGNTIYF. Written as DNA, the CDR3 is TGCAGTGCTAGGACAGGGGGAGGAAACACCATATATTTT.

At least ten counts were recorded for this clonotype. The chain employs TRBV5-1 and TRBJ2-1; 9 bases fit TRBD1. Germline V lookup: CDR1 SGHRS, CDR2 YFSETQ. This CDR3 has 16 residues. J gave up 4 bases and V 0 bases, and 5 bases lay outside the gene matches. The CDR3 sequence is CASSLDGTGLYNEQFF. In DNA form, the CDR3 reads TGCGCCAGCAGCTTGGATGGGACAGGGTTATACAATGAGCAGTTCTTC.

This chain joins TRBV20-1 and TRBJ1-2; 7 nucleotides line up with TRBD1. Trimming took 1 base from V and 2 from J; bases not matched to a gene: 4. Germline V gene sequence: CDR1 DFQATT, CDR2 SNEGSKA (reference sequence). The CDR3 totals 14 residues. The CDR3 DNA is TGCAGTGCTAGAGCCGTACAGGGGAACTATGGCTACACCTTC. The encoded protein is CSARAVQGNYGYTF.

V is TRBV19 and J is TRBJ1-2, with 9 bases aligning to TRBD1. CDR1 is LNHDA, CDR2 SQIVND, per germline (reference sequence). The CDR3 runs 12 residues. J was trimmed by 10 bases and V by 10 bases; bases with no gene match: 10. CDR3 DNA sequence: TGTGCCATCCTAGTGGGACAGGGCACCTACACCTTC. It encodes CAILVGQGTYTF.

This clonotype was detected many times. The V call is TRBV7-2, the J call TRBJ2-7; 7 bases line up with TRBD1. CDR3 length equals 13 residues. Germline CDR1 is SGHTA and CDR2 is FQGNSA. The V segment lost 0 bases and the J segment 10 bases; nucleotides outside the gene matches: 6. This CDR3 is CASSLAGQSGQYF. The CDR3 DNA follows: TGTGCCAGCAGCTTAGCGGGACAGTCGGGACAGTACTTC.

This rearrangement joins TRBV7-8 to TRBJ2-7; 12 bases fit TRBD2. Trimming removed 0 bases from V and 3 bases from J; junction bases left unmatched: 3. CDR1 and CDR2 (germline): SGHVS, FQNEAQ. This CDR3 region has 16 residues. CDR3 in DNA: TGTGCCAGCAGCTTAGCCGCTAGCGGGGGGGACTACGAGCAGTACTTC. Encoded protein: CASSLAASGGDYEQYF. Drawing the rest from reference TRBV7-8 and TRBJ2-7, the complete variable domain is GAGVSQSPRYKVAKRGQDVALRCDPISGHVSLFWYQQALGQGPEFLTYFQNEAQLDKSGLPSDRFFAERPEGSVSTLKIQRTQQEDSAVYLCASSLAASGGDYEQYFGPGTRLTVT.

The CDR3 here is CAISEWRLAGTDTQYF. CDR3 coding DNA: TGTGCCATCAGTGAGTGGCGGCTAGCAGGGACAGATACGCAGTATTTT. The genes are TRBV10-3 and TRBJ2-3; D may match TRBD1 or TRBD2 (5 bases each). Germline CDR1 and CDR2: ENHRY and SYGVKD. The V end lost 1 base, the J end lost 3 bases, and 14 bases lay between the germline ends. The length of the CDR3 is 16 residues.